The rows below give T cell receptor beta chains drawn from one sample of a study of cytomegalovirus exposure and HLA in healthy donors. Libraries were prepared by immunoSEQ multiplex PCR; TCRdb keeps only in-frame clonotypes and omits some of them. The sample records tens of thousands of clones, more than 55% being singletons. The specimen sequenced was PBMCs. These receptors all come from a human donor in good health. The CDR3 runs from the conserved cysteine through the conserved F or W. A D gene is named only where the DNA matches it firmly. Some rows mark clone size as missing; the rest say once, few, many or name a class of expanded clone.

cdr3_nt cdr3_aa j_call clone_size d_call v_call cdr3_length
TGTGCCAGCAGTTTAACAGGGTATGGCTACACCTTC CASSLTGYGYTF TRBJ1-2 - - TRBV28 12
TGTGCCAGCAGTTACGGACAGGGCCGGACTGAAGCTTTCTTT CASSYGQGRTEAFF TRBJ1-1 few TRBD1 TRBV6-6 14
TGTGCCAGTAGTATAGGTAGGGGCGGCTACGAGCAGTACTTC CASSIGRGGYEQYF TRBJ2-7 - - TRBV19 14
TGTGCCAGCAGGCGGACAGGGGGCAATGAGCAGTTCTTC CASRRTGGNEQFF TRBJ2-1 - TRBD1 TRBV6-1 13
TGTGCCGTATCGGACAGGGTAGTCAAAGAGACCCAGTACTTC CAVSDRVVKETQYF TRBJ2-5 few TRBD1 TRBV5-4 14
TGTGCCAGCAGCACATTTCTGTGGGAGGGGGTAGATACGCAGTATTTT CASSTFLWEGVDTQYF TRBJ2-3 - - TRBV7-9 16
TGTGCCAGCGCTACGGGGGGCTCTGGAAACACCATATATTTT CASATGGSGNTIYF TRBJ1-3 - - TRBV6-5 14
TGTGCCAGCAGCTTAGTTGGGGGGGGCACCAACGAGCAGTACTTC CASSLVGGGTNEQYF TRBJ2-7 - - TRBV7-2 15
TGTGCCAGCAGTTACTCCCGTTTAGATAGGAACACTGAAGCTTTCTTT CASSYSRLDRNTEAFF TRBJ1-1 - - TRBV6-5 16
TGTGCCGGCGCAGACAGACATGGCACAGATACGCAGTATTTT CAGADRHGTDTQYF TRBJ2-3 - - TRBV5-6 14
TGTGCCAGCACCCCGGAGGGCGCCACAGGGGATGGTGCCAAAAACATTCAGTACTTC CASTPEGATGDGAKNIQYF TRBJ2-4 once - TRBV5-5 19
TGTGCCAGCAGTTACGCGGCAAATCATTATGGCTACACCTTC CASSYAANHYGYTF TRBJ1-2 - - TRBV6-5 14
TGTGCCAGCAGCTCCCGTTCATCTAGCTCCTACAATGAGCAGTTCTTC CASSSRSSSSYNEQFF TRBJ2-1 once - TRBV7-3 16
TGTGCCAGCAGTTACTCGAGGGGGGGTGGCTACACCTTC CASSYSRGGGYTF TRBJ1-2 once - TRBV6-5 13
TGTGCCACCAGCAGCCGGGACAGGGAGGGGGAAGGGCCCCAGCATTTT CATSSRDREGEGPQHF TRBJ1-5 - TRBD1 TRBV15 16
TGTGCCAGCAGTCCCGCGGGTTTTGACACGCAGTATTTT CASSPAGFDTQYF TRBJ2-3 - - TRBV27 13
TGCGCCAGCAGCCTTACCACAGGGTCGAATCAGCCCCAGCATTTT CASSLTTGSNQPQHF TRBJ1-5 few - TRBV4-1 15
TGTGCCAGCAGTTTCAGGACAGGAACTTCTAATTCACCCCTCCACTTT CASSFRTGTSNSPLHF TRBJ1-6 - TRBD1 TRBV28 16
TGTGCCTGGAGACTCTGGGGCTTATGGTCACCCCTCCACTTT CAWRLWGLWSPLHF TRBJ1-6 - - TRBV30 14
TGTGCCAGCAGTTTGATTGGGACAGGGGCGGCTGAAGCTTTCTTT CASSLIGTGAAEAFF TRBJ1-1 - TRBD1 TRBV28 15
TGTGCCAGCAGCCGCGACAGGTCTGGGGCCAACGTCCTGACTTTC CASSRDRSGANVLTF TRBJ2-6 - - TRBV2 15
TGTGCCAGCAGCTCGCAGATCCGAAACACCATATATTTT CASSSQIRNTIYF TRBJ1-3 few - TRBV7-2 13